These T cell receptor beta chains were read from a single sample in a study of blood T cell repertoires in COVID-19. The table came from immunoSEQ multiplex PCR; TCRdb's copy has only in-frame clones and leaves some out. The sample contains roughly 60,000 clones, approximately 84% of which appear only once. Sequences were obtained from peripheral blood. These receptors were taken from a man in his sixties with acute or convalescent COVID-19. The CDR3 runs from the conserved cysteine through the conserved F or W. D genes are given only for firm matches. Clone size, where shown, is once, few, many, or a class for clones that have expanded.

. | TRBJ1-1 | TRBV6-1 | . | TGTGCCAGCAGTGACCTACCCACTATGGACAGATACGATGAAGCTTTCTTT | CASSDLPTMDRYDEAFF
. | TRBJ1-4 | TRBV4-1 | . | TGCGCCAGCAGCTTGACAGGAGATGCAACTAATGAAAAACTGTTTTTT | CASSLTGDATNEKLFF
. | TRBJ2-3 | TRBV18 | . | TGTGCCAGCTCACCACTGGCTGGCACAGATACGCAGTATTTT | CASSPLAGTDTQYF
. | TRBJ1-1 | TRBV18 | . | TGTGCCAGCTCACCGGTCGTTGGACAGAACACTGAAGCTTTCTTT | CASSPVVGQNTEAFF
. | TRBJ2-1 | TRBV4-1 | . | TGCGCCAGCAGCCTTAGGGGGTTAGAAAATGAGCAGTTCTTC | CASSLRGLENEQFF
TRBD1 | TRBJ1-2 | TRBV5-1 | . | TGCGCCAGCAGCCCTCTGACAGGGAGCGACTATGGCTACACCTTC | CASSPLTGSDYGYTF
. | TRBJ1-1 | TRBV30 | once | TGTGCCCTCAGGACAGAATACACTGAAGCTTTCTTT | CALRTEYTEAFF
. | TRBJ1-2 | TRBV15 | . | TGTGCCACCAGCAGAGATGATTTCGGGTCCTTC | CATSRDDFGSF
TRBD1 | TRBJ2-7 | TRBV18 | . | TGTGCCAGCTCTCCCTCGGGACAGGGGAACAATGAGCAGTACTTC | CASSPSGQGNNEQYF
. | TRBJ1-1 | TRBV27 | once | TGTGCCAGCAGTCCAAGACAGGCCACTGAAGCTTTCTTT | CASSPRQATEAFF
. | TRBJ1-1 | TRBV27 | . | TGTGCCAGCAGTTTAGTGGGGGCAGGAACTGAAGCTTTCTTT | CASSLVGAGTEAFF
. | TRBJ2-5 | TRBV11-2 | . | TGTGCCAGCAGCTTAGTCAGGGGCCTTCAAGAGACCCAGTACTTC | CASSLVRGLQETQYF
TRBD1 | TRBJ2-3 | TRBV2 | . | TGTGCCAGCAGGTCCGGGACAGTGACAGATACGCAGTATTTT | CASRSGTVTDTQYF
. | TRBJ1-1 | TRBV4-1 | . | TGCGCCAGCAGCCAAGAAGAAGGAGCCCTGAACACTGAAGCTTTCTTT | CASSQEEGALNTEAFF
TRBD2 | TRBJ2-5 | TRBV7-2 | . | TGTGCCAGCAGCCCGCGGGGGGGGGAGAAGACCCAGTACTTC | CASSPRGGEKTQYF
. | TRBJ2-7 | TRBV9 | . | TGTGCCAGCAGCGTAGTAGGCAGGATGTACGAGCAGTACTTC | CASSVVGRMYEQYF
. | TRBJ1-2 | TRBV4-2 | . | TGTGCCAGCAGCCCCCCCGAGGGGACATTGGGGTACACCTTC | CASSPPEGTLGYTF
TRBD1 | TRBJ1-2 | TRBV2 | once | TGTGCCAGCAGTGGGGGACAGGGCCCCTTTAACTATGGCTACACCTTC | CASSGGQGPFNYGYTF
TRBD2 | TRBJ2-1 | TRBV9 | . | TGTGCCAGCAGCGTAGAGGGGACTAGCGCTGCAAATGAGCAGTTCTTC | CASSVEGTSAANEQFF
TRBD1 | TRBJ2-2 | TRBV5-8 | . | TGTGCCAGCAACGAACAGGGGGCGAAAACCGGGGAGCTGTTTTTT | CASNEQGAKTGELFF
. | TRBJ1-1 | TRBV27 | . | TGTGCCAGCAGTTTACGTCGGGGGATGAACACTGAAGCTTTCTTT | CASSLRRGMNTEAFF
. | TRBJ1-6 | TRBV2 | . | TGTGCCAGCAGTGAACCTGCACCCCTCCACTTT | CASSEPAPLHF
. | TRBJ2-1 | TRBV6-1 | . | TGTGCCAGCAGTGAATCCGGGGGCTCCTACAATGAGCAGTTCTTC | CASSESGGSYNEQFF
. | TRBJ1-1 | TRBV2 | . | TGTGCCACCGCACTAACATCGAACACTGAAGCTTTCTTT | CATALTSNTEAFF
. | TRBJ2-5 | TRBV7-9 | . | TGTGCCAGCAGCCCGAGCGAGACCCAGTACTTC | CASSPSETQYF
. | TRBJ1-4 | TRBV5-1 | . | TGCGCCAGCAGCTTGGGTTTTGGACAGCAAGCAACTAATGAAAAACTGTTTTTT | CASSLGFGQQATNEKLFF
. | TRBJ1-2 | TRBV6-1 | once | TGTGCCAGCAGTGAACTGAGGTATGGCTACACCTTC | CASSELRYGYTF
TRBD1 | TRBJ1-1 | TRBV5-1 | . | TGCGCCAGCCAAAGGGGGACAGGCCCAGGGATTGGCACTGAAGCTTTCTTT | CASQRGTGPGIGTEAFF
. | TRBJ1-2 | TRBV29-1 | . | TGCAGCGTTGTAATTGGTGGGGACAATGGCTACACCTTC | CSVVIGGDNGYTF
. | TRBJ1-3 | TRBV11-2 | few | TGTGCCAGCAGCTTGGGAGTAGCTGGAAACACCATATATTTT | CASSLGVAGNTIYF
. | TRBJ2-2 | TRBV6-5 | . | TGTGCCAGCAGTCGACAGCCCTTGAACACCGGGGAGCTGTTTTTT | CASSRQPLNTGELFF
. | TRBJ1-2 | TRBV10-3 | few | TGTGCCATCAGTGAGCCCCGACAGGCTCTAACCTACACCTTC | CAISEPRQALTYTF
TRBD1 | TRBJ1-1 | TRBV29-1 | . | TGCAGCGTTACAGGGGGCAACACTGAAGCTTTCTTT | CSVTGGNTEAFF
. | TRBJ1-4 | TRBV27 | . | TGTGCCAGCAGGTCCACCGGGACAAAGGACGCAACTAATGAAAAACTGTTTTTT | CASRSTGTKDATNEKLFF
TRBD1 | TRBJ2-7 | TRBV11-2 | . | TGTGCCAGCAGGCGTCCCGGGACAGGCCTAACCTACGAGCAGTACTTC | CASRRPGTGLTYEQYF
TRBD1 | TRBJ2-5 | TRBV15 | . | TGTGCCACCAGCAGAGTAAGGGGACAGGGACAAGAGACCCAGTACTTC | CATSRVRGQGQETQYF
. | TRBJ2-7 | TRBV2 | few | TGTGCCAGCAGTGAGTGGCAGGCTACCTACGAGCAGTACTTC | CASSEWQATYEQYF
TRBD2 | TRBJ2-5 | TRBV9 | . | TGTGCCAGCAGCGCCGGGACTAGCAAGACCCAGTACTTC | CASSAGTSKTQYF
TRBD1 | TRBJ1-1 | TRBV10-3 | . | TGTGCCACCGGGGACAGGGGAGCTTTCTTT | CATGDRGAFF
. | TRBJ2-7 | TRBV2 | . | TGTGCCAATATCGACCTGGGGACTTACGAGCAGTACTTC | CANIDLGTYEQYF
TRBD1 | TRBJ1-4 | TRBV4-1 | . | TGCGCCAGCAGCCTCGGATCGGGACAGGGGAGGGAAAAACTGTTTTTT | CASSLGSGQGREKLFF
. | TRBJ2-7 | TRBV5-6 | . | TGTGCCTTCCGCTACGAGCAGTACTTC | CAFRYEQYF
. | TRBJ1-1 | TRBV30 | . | TGTGCCTTCTACAGGACAGTGGGGGGGGTGAACACTGAAGCTTTCTTT | CAFYRTVGGVNTEAFF
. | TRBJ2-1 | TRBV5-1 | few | TGCGCCAGCAGCTCCGGTGGCGGGCTCTCCTACAATGAGCAGTTCTTC | CASSSGGGLSYNEQFF
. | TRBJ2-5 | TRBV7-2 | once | TGTGCCAGCAGCTTCCAGGGAGGTGGGGAGACCCAGTACTTC | CASSFQGGGETQYF
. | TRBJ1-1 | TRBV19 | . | TGTGCCAGTACTCACTCAACGGGACTCATAAGGACTGAAGCTTTCTTT | CASTHSTGLIRTEAFF
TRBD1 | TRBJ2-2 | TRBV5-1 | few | TGCGCCAGCAGTCCAGGGGGCAGTCGGACCGGGGAGCTGTTTTTT | CASSPGGSRTGELFF
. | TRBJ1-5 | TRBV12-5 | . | TGTGCTAGTGGTTTGGATCAGGGTTGGAGCAATCAGCCCCAGCATTTT | CASGLDQGWSNQPQHF